This T cell receptor beta chain stems from a study of CXCR3-negative and CXCR3-positive naive CD8 T cells (dated by TCRdb to between 2018 and 2021). Background on the whole study: About 135 million TRB reads were obtained in total, roughly 1.5 +/- 0.3 million reads per library. Data from roughly eleven donors, pooled across two independent experiments, went into the diversity and physicochemical repertoire analyses. For the TRBV-TRBJ cluster analysis, the naive subsets came from 5 donors, while the memory cells came from 3 donors.

Details on this clonotype: This clone's antigen is unknown.

What the authors observed across the whole study: Because CXCR3 expression was partially decreased after cryopreservation, freshly isolated PBMCs were used for most assays. Within the same donor, TRBV-TRBJ usage looked similar between naive CXCR3-negative and CXCR3-positive cells, but memory cells had distinct patterns. Both naive subsets had comparably high repertoire diversity, while memory CD8+ T cells had much lower repertoire diversity. Because surface CD5, which is linked to self-reactivity in mice, was comparable between the naive subsets, TCR interaction strength was also inferred from TRB CDR3 physicochemical properties. TRB CDR3s from CXCR3-positive naive cells showed higher hydrophobicity (lower Kidera factor 4), lower energy, and higher strength and volume indices than CXCR3-negative naive cells.

For each CD8+ T cell subset, flow sorting was done in triplicate, and about 300,000 cells per subset went directly into RLT lysis buffer. To exclude memory contaminants, naive CD8+ T cells were stringently defined as CD45RO-CCR7+CD27+CD95-. Peripheral blood mononuclear cells were isolated from buffy coats using standard density gradient centrifugation. A FACSAria III was used to flow-sort naive CXCR3-negative and CXCR3-positive CD8+ T cells. Total RNA was extracted from sorted cells using an RNeasy Mini Kit. Sequencing took place on a NextSeq 550. The Human TCR Profiling Kit (MiLaboratory) was used to prepare UMI-labeled 5' RACE TRB cDNA libraries. The full amount of extracted RNA was used for cDNA synthesis, and the full amount of resulting cDNA was used for PCR amplification. Libraries were prepared in parallel with an identical number of PCR cycles. In the paper's pipeline: About 49,000 +/- 11,000 unique UMI-labeled TRB cDNA molecules per library were extracted with MIGEC and MiXCR, with at least two reads per UMI required. Each library averaged about 37,000 +/- 9,700 functional in-frame TRB CDR3 nucleotide clonotypes without stop codons. After downsampling to 5000 UMI-labeled TRB molecules per sample, diversity metrics, including normalized Shannon-Wiener and Chao1, were computed in VDJtools. For the central five CDR3 residues, VDJtools calculated physicochemical properties weighted by clonotype size, namely interaction energy, strength, volume and Kidera factor 4. TCRdb reprocessed the reads, and each CDR3 protein sequence is entered once, without DNA. The V and J calls and clone size come from TCRdb's table, not from the authors' own analysis. This sample's table carries about 50,000 distinct CDR3 sequences. In total, the top ten clones hold about 0.43% of the sample.

The cysteine opens and the phenylalanine closes a CDR3 of 12 amino acids. No coding sequence is recorded. The germline V gene gives CDR1 as SQVTM and CDR2 as ANQGSEA. The chain couples TRBV29-1 to TRBJ2-7. The sequence was collected from a human donor in good health. Some clones in this sample may be carry-over from other donors' samples. Sequencing input: naive CXCR3- CD8+ T cells from blood. The intended sense of this specimen's cell subset or site label: CD45RO-CCR7+CD27+CD95- naive CD8+ T cells lacking CXCR3 (TNR3-). The CDR3 loop reads CSVGWASYEQYF.